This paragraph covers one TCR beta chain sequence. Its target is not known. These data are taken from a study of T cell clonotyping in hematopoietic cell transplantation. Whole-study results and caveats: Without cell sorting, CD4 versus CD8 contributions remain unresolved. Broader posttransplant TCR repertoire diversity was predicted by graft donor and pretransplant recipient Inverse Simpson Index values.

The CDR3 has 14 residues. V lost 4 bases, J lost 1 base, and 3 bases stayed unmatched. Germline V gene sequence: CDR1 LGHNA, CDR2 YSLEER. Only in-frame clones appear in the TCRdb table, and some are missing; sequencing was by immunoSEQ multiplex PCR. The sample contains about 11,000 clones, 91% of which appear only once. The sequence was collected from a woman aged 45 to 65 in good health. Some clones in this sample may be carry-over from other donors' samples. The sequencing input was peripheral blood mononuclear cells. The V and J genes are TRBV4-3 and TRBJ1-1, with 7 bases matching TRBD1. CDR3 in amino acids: CASSPGTANTEAFF. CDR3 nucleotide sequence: TGCGCCAGCAGCCCCGGGACAGCGAACACTGAAGCTTTCTTT.